This TCR beta chain appears in the sequencing data of a study of T cell responses to AZD1222 COVID-19 vaccine. The CDR3 sequence is 14 residues long. Germline V gives CDR1 SGHDT, CDR2 YYEEEE. Trimming took off 2 bases at V and 4 bases at J, with 10 bases between the two ends. Clones were read by immunoSEQ multiplex PCR, and TCRdb kept only the in-frame ones, dropping some. The sample includes around 100,000 clones, about 87% seen only once; the top ten take 1.8%. A remark on this clone: No antigen is known for it.

Overall study findings and caveats: Receipt of two AZD1222 doses was followed by a rise in Spike-specific TCR breadth and depth.

The TCR comes from an adult in good health. The source was peripheral blood, collected on day 0 of AZD1222 vaccination. J is TRBJ1-3 and V is TRBV5-6; D not certain. The CDR3 DNA reads as TGTGCCAGCAGCTTTGGGCGTTCAGGAAACACCATATATTTT. It is translated as CASSFGRSGNTIYF.